This entry is about one T cell receptor beta chain. CDR3 length: 14 residues. Germline V gene lookup returns CDR1 SGHTA and CDR2 FQGNSA. V lost 5 bases to trimming and J lost 1 base, with 10 bases between them. As handled by the study authors: For nucleated cells, counts were estimated from reference gene primer amplification. TCRdb's table, derived via immunoSEQ multiplex PCR, lists solely in-frame clones and lacks some. That table gives V, J and clone size, and the DNA gave D and trimming. The table has approximately 80,000 clones, approximately 78% seen once. The sample is drawn from a study of blood T cell repertoires in COVID-19. The wider study: The origin of the acute and convalescent COVID-19 samples was the United States, Italy and Spain. T cells, B-cell-depleted T cells, or PBMCs supplied cDNA or gDNA.

The specimen sequenced was peripheral blood. This clonotype was obtained from a man aged 55 to 70 with acute or convalescent COVID-19. The J gene is TRBJ2-3, the V gene TRBV7-2; perhaps TRBD2 as D (6 bases). The CDR3 region is CASSVIAGTDTQYF. CDR3 in DNA: TGTGCCAGCAGCGTGATAGCGGGCACAGATACGCAGTATTTT.